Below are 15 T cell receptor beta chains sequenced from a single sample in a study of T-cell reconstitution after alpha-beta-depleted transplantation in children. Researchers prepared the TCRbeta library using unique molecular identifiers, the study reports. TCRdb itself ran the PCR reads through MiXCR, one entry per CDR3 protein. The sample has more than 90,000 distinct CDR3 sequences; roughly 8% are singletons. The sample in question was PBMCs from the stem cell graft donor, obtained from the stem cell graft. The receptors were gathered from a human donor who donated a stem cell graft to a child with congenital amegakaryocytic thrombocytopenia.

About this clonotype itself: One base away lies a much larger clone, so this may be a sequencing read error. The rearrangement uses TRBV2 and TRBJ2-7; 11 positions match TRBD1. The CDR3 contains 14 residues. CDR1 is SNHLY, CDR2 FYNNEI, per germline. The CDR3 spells CATSDGTGGYEQYF. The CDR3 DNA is TGTGCCACCAGTGACGGGACAGGGGGCTACGAGCAGTACTTC.

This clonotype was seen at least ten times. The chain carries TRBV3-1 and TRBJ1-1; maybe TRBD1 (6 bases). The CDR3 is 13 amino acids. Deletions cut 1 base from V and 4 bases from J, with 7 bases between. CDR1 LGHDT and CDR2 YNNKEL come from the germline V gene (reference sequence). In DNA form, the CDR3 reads TGTGCCAGCAGCCAAGGGGGGGCCACTGAAGCTTTCTTT. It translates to CASSQGGATEAFF. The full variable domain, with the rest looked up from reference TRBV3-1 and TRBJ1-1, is DTAVSQTPKYLVTQMGNDKSIKCEQNLGHDTMYWYKQDSKKFLKIMFSYNNKELIINETVPNRFSPKSPDKAHLNLHINSLELGDSAVYFCASSQGGATEAFFGQGTRLTVV.

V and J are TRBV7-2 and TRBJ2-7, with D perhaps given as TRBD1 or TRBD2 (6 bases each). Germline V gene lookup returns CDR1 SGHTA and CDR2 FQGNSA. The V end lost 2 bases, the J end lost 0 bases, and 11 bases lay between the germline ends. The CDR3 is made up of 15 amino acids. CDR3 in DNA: TGTGCCAGCAGCTTATGGGGGGCCCGCTCCTACGAGCAGTACTTC. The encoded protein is CASSLWGARSYEQYF.

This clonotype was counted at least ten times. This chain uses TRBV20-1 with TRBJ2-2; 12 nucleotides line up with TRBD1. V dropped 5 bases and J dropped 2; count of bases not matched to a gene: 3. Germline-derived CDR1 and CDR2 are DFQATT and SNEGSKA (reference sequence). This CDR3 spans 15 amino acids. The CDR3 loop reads CSARDRGLNTGELFF. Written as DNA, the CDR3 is TGCAGTGCTCGGGACAGGGGGCTTAACACCGGGGAGCTGTTTTTT.

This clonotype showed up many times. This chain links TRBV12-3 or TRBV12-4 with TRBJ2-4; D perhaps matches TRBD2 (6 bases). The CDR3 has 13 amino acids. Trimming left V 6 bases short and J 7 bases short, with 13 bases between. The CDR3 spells CASSLGGTNIQYF. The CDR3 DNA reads TGTGCCAGCAGCCTGGGCGGGACTAACATTCAGTACTTC.

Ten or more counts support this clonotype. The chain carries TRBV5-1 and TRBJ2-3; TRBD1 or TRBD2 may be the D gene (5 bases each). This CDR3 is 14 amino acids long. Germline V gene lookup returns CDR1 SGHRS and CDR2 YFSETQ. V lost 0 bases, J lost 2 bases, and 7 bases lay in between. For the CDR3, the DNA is TGCGCCAGCAGCTTGGTCGGGGCCACAGATACGCAGTATTTT. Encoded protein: CASSLVGATDTQYF.

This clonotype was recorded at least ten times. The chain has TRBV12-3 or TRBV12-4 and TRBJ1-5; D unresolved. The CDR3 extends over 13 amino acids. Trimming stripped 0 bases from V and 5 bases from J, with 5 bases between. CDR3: CASSLARDQPQHF. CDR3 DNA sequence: TGTGCCAGCAGTTTAGCAAGGGATCAGCCCCAGCATTTT.

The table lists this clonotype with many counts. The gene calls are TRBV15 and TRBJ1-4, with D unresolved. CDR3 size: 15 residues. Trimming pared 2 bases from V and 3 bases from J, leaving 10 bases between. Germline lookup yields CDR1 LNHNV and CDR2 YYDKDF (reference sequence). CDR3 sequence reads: CATSRLRGANEKLFF. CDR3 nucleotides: TGTGCCACCAGCAGACTCCGGGGAGCTAATGAAAAACTGTTTTTT.

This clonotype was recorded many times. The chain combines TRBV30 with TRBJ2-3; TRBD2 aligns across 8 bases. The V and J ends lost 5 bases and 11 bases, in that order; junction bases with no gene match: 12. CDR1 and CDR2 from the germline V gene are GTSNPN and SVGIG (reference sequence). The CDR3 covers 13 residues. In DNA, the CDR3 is TGTGCCTGGGAAAGCGGGAGCCAGGTAGTGCAGTATTTT. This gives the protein CAWESGSQVVQYF.

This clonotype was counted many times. DNA for the CDR3: TGTGCCAGCAAGCATAGGACAGGGGCGAACACCGGGGAGCTGTTTTTT. Its protein is CASKHRTGANTGELFF. V is TRBV12-3 or TRBV12-4 and J is TRBJ2-2; 9 bases match TRBD1. The CDR3 consists of 16 residues. The V gene end was trimmed by 7 bases and the J gene end by 0 bases; junction bases not matched to a gene: 6.

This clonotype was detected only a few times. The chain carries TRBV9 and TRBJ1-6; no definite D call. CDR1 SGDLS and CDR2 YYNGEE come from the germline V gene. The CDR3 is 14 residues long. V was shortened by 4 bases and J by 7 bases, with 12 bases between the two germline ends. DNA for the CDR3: TGTGCCAGCAGCTCCCGTCCCGGCAATTCACCCCTCCACTTT. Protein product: CASSSRPGNSPLHF.

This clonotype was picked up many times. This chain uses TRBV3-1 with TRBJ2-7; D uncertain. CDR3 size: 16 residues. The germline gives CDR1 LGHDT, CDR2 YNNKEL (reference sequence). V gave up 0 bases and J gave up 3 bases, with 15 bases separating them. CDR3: CASSQDPPALVYEQYF. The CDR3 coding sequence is TGTGCCAGCAGCCAAGATCCCCCCGCCCTGGTCTACGAGCAGTACTTC.

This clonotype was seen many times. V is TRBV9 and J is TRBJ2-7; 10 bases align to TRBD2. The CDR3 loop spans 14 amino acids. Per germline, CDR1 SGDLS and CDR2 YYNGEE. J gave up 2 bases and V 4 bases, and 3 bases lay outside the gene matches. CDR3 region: CASSQTSGTYEQYF. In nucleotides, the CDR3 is TGTGCCAGCAGCCAAACTAGCGGGACCTACGAGCAGTACTTC.

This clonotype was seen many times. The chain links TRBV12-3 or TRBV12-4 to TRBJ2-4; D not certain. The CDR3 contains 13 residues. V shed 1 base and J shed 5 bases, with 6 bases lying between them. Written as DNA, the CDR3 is TGTGCCAGCAGTTTAGTTCCACAAAACATTCAGTACTTC. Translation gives CASSLVPQNIQYF.

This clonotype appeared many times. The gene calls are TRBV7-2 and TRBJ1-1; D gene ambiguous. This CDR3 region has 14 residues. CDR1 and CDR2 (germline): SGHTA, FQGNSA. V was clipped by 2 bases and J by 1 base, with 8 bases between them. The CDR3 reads CASSLSDGNTEAFF. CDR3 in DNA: TGTGCCAGCAGCTTATCGGACGGGAACACTGAAGCTTTCTTT.